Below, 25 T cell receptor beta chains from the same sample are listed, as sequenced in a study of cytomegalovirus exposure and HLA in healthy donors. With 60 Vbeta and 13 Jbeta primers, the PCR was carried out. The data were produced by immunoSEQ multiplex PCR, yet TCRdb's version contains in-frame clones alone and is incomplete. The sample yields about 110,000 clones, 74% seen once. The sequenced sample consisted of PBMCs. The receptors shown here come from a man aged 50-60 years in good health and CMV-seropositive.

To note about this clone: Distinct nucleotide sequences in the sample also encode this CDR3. This CDR3 reads CASIWGDGEGEAFF. The CDR3 DNA is TGTGCCAGCATTTGGGGGGACGGCGAGGGTGAGGCTTTCTTT. The genes are TRBV2 and TRBJ1-1, with D tentatively TRBD1 (5 bases). Germline CDR1 reads SNHLY; CDR2 reads FYNNEI. Trimming stripped 7 bases from V and 11 bases from J, with 23 bases between. The CDR3 loop spans 14 amino acids.

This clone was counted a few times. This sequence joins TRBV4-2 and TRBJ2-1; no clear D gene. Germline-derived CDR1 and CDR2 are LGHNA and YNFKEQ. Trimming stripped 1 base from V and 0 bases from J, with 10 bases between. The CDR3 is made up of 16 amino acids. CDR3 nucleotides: TGTGCCAGCAGCCAAGGAACAGTTAGCTCCTACAATGAGCAGTTCTTC. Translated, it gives CASSQGTVSSYNEQFF.

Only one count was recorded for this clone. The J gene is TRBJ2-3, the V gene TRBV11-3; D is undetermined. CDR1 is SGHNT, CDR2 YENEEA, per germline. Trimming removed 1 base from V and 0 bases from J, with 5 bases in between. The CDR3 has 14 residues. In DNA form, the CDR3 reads TGTGCCAGCAGCTTAGGGAGAAGCACAGATACGCAGTATTTT. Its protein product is CASSLGRSTDTQYF.

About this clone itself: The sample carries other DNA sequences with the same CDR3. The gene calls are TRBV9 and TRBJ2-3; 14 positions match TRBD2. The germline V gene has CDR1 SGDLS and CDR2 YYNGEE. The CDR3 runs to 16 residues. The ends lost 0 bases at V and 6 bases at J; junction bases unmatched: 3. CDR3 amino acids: CASSVAGTSGSDTQYF. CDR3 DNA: TGTGCCAGCAGCGTAGCCGGGACTAGCGGGAGTGATACGCAGTATTTT.

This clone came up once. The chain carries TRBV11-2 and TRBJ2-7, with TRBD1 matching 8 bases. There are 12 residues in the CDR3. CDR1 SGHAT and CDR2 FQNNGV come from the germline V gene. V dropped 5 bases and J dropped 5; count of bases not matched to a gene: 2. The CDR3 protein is CASSRTGNEQYF. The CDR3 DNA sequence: TGTGCCAGCAGCCGGACAGGGAACGAGCAGTACTTC.

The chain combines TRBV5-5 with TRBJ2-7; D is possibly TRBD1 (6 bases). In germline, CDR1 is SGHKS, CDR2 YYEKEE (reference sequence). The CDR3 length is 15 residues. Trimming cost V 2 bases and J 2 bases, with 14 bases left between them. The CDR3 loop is CASSLSQGSTYEQYF. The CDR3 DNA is TGTGCCAGCAGCTTATCACAGGGAAGCACCTACGAGCAGTACTTC.

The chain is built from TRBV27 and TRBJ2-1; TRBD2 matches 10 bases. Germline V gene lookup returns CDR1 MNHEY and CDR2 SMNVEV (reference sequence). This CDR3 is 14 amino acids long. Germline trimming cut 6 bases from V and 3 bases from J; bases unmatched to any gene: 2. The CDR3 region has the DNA TGTGCCAGCAGCTCTAGCGGGAGCTACAATGAGCAGTTCTTC. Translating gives CASSSSGSYNEQFF.

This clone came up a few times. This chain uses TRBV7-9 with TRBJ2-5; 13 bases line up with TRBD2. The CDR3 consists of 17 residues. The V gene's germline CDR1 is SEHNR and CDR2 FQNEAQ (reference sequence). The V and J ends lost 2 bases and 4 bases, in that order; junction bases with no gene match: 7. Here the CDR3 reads CASSLRTSGRSGETQYF. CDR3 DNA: TGTGCCAGCAGCTTAAGGACTAGCGGGAGATCTGGAGAGACCCAGTACTTC.

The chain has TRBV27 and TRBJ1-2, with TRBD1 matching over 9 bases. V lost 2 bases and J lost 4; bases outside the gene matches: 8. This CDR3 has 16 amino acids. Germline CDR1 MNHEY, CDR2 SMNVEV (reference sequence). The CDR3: CASSLIGQGSSYGYTF. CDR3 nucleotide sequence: TGTGCCAGCAGTTTAATCGGACAGGGGAGCTCCTATGGCTACACCTTC.

CDR3 sequence: CASSYGGGHTEAFF. For the CDR3, the DNA is TGTGCCAGCAGTTACGGAGGAGGGCACACTGAAGCTTTCTTT. The genes are TRBV6-6 and TRBJ1-1; D remains ambiguous. The CDR3 runs to 14 residues. Germline V gives CDR1 MNHNY, CDR2 SVGAGI (reference sequence). V lost 2 bases, J lost 3 bases, and 10 bases lay in between.

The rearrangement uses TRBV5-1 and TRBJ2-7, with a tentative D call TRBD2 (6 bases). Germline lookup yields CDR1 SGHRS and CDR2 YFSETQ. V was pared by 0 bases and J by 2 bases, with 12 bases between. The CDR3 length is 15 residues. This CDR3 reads CASSLARGATYEQYF. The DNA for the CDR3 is TGCGCCAGCAGCTTGGCTCGCGGGGCCACCTACGAGCAGTACTTC.

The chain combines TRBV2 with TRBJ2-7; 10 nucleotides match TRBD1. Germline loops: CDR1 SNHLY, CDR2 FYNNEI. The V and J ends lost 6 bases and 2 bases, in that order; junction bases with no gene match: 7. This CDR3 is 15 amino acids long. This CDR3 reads CASSTRTGGPYEQYF. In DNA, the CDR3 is TGTGCCAGCAGCACCCGGACAGGGGGGCCCTACGAGCAGTACTTC.

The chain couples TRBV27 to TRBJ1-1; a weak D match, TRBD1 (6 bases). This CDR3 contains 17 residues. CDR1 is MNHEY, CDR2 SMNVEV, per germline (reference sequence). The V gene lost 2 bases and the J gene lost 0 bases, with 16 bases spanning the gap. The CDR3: CASSLNPNRVVNTEAFF. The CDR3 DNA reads TGTGCCAGCAGTTTAAATCCCAACAGGGTCGTGAACACTGAAGCTTTCTTT.

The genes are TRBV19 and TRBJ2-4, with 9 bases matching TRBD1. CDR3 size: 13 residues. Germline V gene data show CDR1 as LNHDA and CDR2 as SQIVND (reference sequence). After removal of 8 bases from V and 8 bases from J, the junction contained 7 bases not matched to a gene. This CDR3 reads CASSQGASDIQYF. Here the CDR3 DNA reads TGTGCCAGTTCACAGGGGGCTTCGGACATTCAGTACTTC.

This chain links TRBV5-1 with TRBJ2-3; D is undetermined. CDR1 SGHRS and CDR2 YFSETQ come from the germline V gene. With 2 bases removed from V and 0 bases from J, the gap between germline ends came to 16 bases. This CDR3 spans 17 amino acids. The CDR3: CASSFRSQAISTDTQYF. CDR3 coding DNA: TGCGCCAGCAGCTTTCGGTCCCAGGCCATCAGCACAGATACGCAGTATTTT.

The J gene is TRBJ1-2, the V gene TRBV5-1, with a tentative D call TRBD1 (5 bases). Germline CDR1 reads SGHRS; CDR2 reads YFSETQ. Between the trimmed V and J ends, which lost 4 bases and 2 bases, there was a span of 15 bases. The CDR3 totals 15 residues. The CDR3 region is CASSTGQGLNYGYTF. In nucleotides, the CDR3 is TGCGCCAGCAGCACCGGACAAGGATTAAACTATGGCTACACCTTC.

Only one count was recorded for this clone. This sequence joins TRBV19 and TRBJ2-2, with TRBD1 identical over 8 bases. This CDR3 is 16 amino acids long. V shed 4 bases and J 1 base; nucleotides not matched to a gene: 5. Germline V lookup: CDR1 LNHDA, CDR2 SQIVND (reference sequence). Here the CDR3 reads CASSTWGQENTGELFF. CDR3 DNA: TGTGCCAGTAGTACCTGGGGACAGGAGAACACCGGGGAGCTGTTTTTT.

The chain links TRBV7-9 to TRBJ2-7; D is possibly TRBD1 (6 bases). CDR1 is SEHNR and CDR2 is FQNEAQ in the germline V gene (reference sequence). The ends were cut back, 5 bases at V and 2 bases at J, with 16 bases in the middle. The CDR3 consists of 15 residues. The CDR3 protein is CASSQTRTEPYEQYF. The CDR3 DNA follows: TGTGCCAGCAGCCAGACACGGACAGAACCCTACGAGCAGTACTTC.

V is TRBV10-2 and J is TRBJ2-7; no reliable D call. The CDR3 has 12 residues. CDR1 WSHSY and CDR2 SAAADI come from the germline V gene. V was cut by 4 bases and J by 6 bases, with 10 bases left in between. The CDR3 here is CASSARLSEQYF. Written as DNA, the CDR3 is TGCGCCAGCAGTGCCCGTCTTAGCGAGCAGTACTTC.

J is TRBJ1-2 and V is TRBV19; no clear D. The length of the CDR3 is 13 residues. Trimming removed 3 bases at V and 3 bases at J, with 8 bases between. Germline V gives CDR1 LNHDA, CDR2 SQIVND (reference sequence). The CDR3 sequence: CASSMVGDYGYTF. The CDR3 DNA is TGTGCCAGTAGTATGGTAGGAGACTATGGCTACACCTTC.

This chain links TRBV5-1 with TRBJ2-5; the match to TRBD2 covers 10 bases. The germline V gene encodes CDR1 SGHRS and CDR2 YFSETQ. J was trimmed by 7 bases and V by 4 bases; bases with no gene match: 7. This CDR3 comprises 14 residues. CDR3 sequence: CASSPGLASLTQYF. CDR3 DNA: TGCGCCAGCAGCCCGGGACTAGCGAGTCTGACCCAGTACTTC. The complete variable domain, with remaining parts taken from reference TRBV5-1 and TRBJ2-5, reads KAGVTQTPRYLIKTRGQQVTLSCSPISGHRSVSWYQQTPGQGLQFLFEYFSETQRNKGNFPGRFSGRQFSNSRSEMNVSTLELGDSALYLCASSPGLASLTQYFGPGTRLLVL.

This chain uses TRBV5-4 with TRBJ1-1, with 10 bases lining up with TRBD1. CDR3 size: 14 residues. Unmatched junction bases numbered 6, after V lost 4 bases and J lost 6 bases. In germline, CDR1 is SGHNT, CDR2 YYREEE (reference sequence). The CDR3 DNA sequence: TGTGCCAGCAGCACGCGACAGGGGGCGGCTGAAGCTTTCTTT. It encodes CASSTRQGAAEAFF.

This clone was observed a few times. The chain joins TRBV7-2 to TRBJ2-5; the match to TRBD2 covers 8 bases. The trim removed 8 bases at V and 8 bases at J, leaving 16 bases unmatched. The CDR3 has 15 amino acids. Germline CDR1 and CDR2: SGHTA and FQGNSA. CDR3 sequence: CASSLAAGGTGTQYF. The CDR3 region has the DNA TGTGCCAGCTCCCTGGCGGCGGGGGGAACAGGAACCCAGTACTTC.

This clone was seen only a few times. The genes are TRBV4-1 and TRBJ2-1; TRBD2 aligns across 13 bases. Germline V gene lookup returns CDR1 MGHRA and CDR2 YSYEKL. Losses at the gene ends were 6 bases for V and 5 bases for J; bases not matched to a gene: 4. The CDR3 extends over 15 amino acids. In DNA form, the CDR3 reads TGCGCCAGCAGAGAGGGACTAGCGGGGAACAATGAGCAGTTCTTC. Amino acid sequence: CASREGLAGNNEQFF.

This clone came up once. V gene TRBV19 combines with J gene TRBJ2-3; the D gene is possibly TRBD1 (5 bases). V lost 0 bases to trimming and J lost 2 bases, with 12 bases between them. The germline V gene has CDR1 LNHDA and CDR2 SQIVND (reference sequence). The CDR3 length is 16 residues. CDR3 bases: TGTGCCAGTAGTATAGATTGGGGCCTCGTCACAGATACGCAGTATTTT. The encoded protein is CASSIDWGLVTDTQYF.